A single sample is the source of the 16 T cell receptor beta chains below, sequenced in a study of blood T cell repertoires in COVID-19. The data were produced by immunoSEQ multiplex PCR, yet TCRdb's version contains in-frame clones alone and is incomplete. The repertoire holds around 300,000 clones, around 89% seen once, with under 2.5% in the top ten. The sequenced sample consisted of PBMCs or T cells enriched from blood (not recorded which). The receptors were gathered from a woman aged 55-70 years in a cohort exposed to, infected with or recovered from COVID-19 (not recorded which).

The genes are TRBV10-3 and TRBJ1-4; D may be TRBD1 (6 bases). Germline V gene data show CDR1 as ENHRY and CDR2 as SYGVKD. The CDR3 spans 16 residues. V lost 2 bases to trimming and J lost 5 bases, with 15 bases between them. The CDR3 region is CAISEGQSGKNEKLFF. CDR3 nucleotides: TGTGCCATCAGTGAGGGACAGTCGGGAAAAAATGAAAAACTGTTTTTT.

This clone was seen once. The J gene is TRBJ2-6, the V gene TRBV6-5; 9 bases are a match to TRBD1. The germline V gene has CDR1 MNHEY and CDR2 SVGAGI. V lost 5 bases, J lost 2 bases, and 1 base stayed unmatched. This CDR3 has 15 residues. The CDR3 sequence is CASSRQGAGANVLTF. Written as DNA, the CDR3 is TGTGCCAGCAGTCGACAGGGGGCTGGGGCCAACGTCCTGACTTTC.

This chain links TRBV27 with TRBJ2-3; tentative D call: TRBD1 (5 bases). Germline V gene sequence: CDR1 MNHEY, CDR2 SMNVEV (reference sequence). V was clipped by 7 bases and J by 1 base, with 15 bases between them. CDR3 length: 15 amino acids. The CDR3 DNA reads as TGTGCCAGCACTCCAATGGCAGGGCGCACAGATACGCAGTATTTT. It yields the protein CASTPMAGRTDTQYF.

This chain uses TRBV19 with TRBJ1-1; D is perhaps TRBD1 (6 bases). The germline V gene encodes CDR1 LNHDA and CDR2 SQIVND (reference sequence). Trimming pared 3 bases from V and 2 bases from J, leaving 19 bases between. CDR3 length: 17 residues. The CDR3 loop reads CASSICSGHLLNTEAFF. In DNA form, the CDR3 reads TGTGCCAGTAGTATCTGCTCGGGACACCTTCTTAACACTGAAGCTTTCTTT. Complete variable domain (other parts from reference TRBV19 and TRBJ1-1): DGGITQSPKYLFRKEGQNVTLSCEQNLNHDAMYWYRQDPGQGLRLIYYSQIVNDFQKGDIAEGYSVSREKKESFPLTVTSAQKNPTAFYLCASSICSGHLLNTEAFFGQGTRLTVV.

The V and J genes are TRBV19 and TRBJ2-7, with 10 bases aligning to TRBD2. CDR3 size: 15 residues. Trimming cost V 5 bases and J 3 bases; bases outside gene matches: 7. Germline CDR1 and CDR2: LNHDA and SQIVND (reference sequence). The CDR3 here is CASSFPSGRLYEQYF. Here the CDR3 DNA reads TGTGCCAGTAGTTTCCCTAGCGGGAGACTCTACGAGCAGTACTTC.

The V and J genes are TRBV11-2 and TRBJ2-1; possibly TRBD2 for D (6 bases). The V end lost 8 bases, the J end lost 0 bases, and 20 bases lay between the germline ends. In germline, CDR1 is SGHAT, CDR2 FQNNGV. The CDR3 runs to 17 residues. CDR3 residues: CASLTPGLSSSYNEQFF. CDR3 nucleotides: TGTGCCAGCCTAACCCCCGGACTATCCAGCTCCTACAATGAGCAGTTCTTC.

Ten or more counts support this clone. The chain is built from TRBV7-9 and TRBJ1-2; D call uncertain. CDR1 is SEHNR, CDR2 FQNEAQ, per germline (reference sequence). The V end was cut by 3 bases, the J end by 5 bases, with 10 bases between. CDR3 length equals 13 residues. The CDR3 reads CASSLGSFYGYTF. The CDR3 bases are TGTGCCAGCAGCTTGGGCAGTTTTTATGGCTACACCTTC.

This chain joins TRBV6-5 and TRBJ2-1, with 8 bases matching TRBD1. V shed 2 bases and J 5 bases; nucleotides not matched to a gene: 5. The CDR3 loop spans 15 amino acids. From germline, CDR1 is MNHEY and CDR2 SVGAGI. The CDR3 DNA sequence: TGTGCCAGCAGTTACCAGGGGGCGCTTAACAATGAGCAGTTCTTC. Translated, it gives CASSYQGALNNEQFF.

This clone has more than one count but fewer than ten. The V call is TRBV7-9, the J call TRBJ2-1; 7 nucleotides line up with TRBD2. The CDR3 runs to 17 residues. Germline lookup yields CDR1 SEHNR and CDR2 FQNEAQ (reference sequence). Trimming removed 7 bases from V and 2 bases from J; junction bases left unmatched: 14. The CDR3 here is CASIPPKREGAYNEQFF. DNA for the CDR3: TGTGCCAGCATCCCTCCCAAGAGGGAGGGCGCCTACAATGAGCAGTTCTTC.

This chain connects TRBV19 to TRBJ1-5; 8 nucleotides match TRBD1. The CDR3 has 15 residues. V shed 0 bases, J shed 7 bases, and the junction held 5 bases outside the gene matches. Per germline, CDR1 LNHDA and CDR2 SQIVND (reference sequence). The CDR3 loop reads CASSIDDRGRQPQHF. In DNA form, the CDR3 reads TGTGCCAGTAGTATAGATGACAGGGGAAGGCAGCCCCAGCATTTT.

The rearrangement uses TRBV5-1 and TRBJ2-4, with 14 bases lining up with TRBD2. This CDR3 is 18 amino acids long. Germline CDR1 and CDR2: SGHRS and YFSETQ. After removal of 4 bases from V and 1 base from J, the junction contained 7 bases not matched to a gene. For the CDR3, the DNA is TGCGCCAGCAGCCCCGGACTAGCGGGAGGCGGGGCCAAAAACATTCAGTACTTC. This encodes CASSPGLAGGGAKNIQYF.

The rearrangement links TRBV5-4 to TRBJ2-5, with D possibly matching TRBD2 (5 bases). Looked up from germline, CDR1 is SGHNT and CDR2 is YYREEE (reference sequence). There are 13 residues in the CDR3. The germline V and J ends were trimmed by 3 bases and 3 bases, with 9 bases remaining between them. CDR3 DNA sequence: TGTGCCAGCAGCTCCGCCGGGAAAGAGACCCAGTACTTC. Its translation is CASSSAGKETQYF.

The rearrangement joins TRBV28 to TRBJ2-3, with D possibly TRBD2 on 5 matching bases. Trimming shortened V by 6 bases and J by 0 bases, and 13 bases separated the two germline ends. The length of the CDR3 is 15 residues. Per germline, CDR1 MDHEN and CDR2 SYDVKM. Here the CDR3 reads CASSPDQRSTDTQYF. The CDR3 nucleotides read TGTGCCAGCAGCCCCGACCAGCGGAGCACAGATACGCAGTATTTT.

The chain combines TRBV5-4 with TRBJ1-4, with a weak D call TRBD1 (6 bases). The length of the CDR3 is 14 residues. The V end was cut by 4 bases, the J end by 4 bases, with 11 bases between. The germline V gene encodes CDR1 SGHNT and CDR2 YYREEE (reference sequence). The CDR3 is CASSHQGLNEKLFF. CDR3 nucleotide sequence: TGTGCCAGCAGCCATCAGGGGCTTAATGAAAAACTGTTTTTT.

This clone was seen just once. The chain is built from TRBV14 and TRBJ1-1; D is possibly TRBD1 (6 bases). Trimming took 3 bases from V and 3 from J, leaving 8 bases between them. CDR3 size: 13 residues. CDR1 and CDR2 from the germline V gene are SGHDN and FVKESK. The DNA for the CDR3 is TGTGCCAGCAGCCAGCACAGGGACACTGAAGCTTTCTTT. It is translated as CASSQHRDTEAFF.

V gene TRBV11-2 combines with J gene TRBJ2-2; 8 bases align to TRBD1. V dropped 3 bases and J dropped 5; count of bases not matched to a gene: 5. The CDR3 loop spans 15 amino acids. Germline V gene data show CDR1 as SGHAT and CDR2 as FQNNGV. CDR3 protein: CASSFGQGITGELFF. CDR3 nucleotides: TGTGCCAGCAGCTTCGGACAGGGAATTACCGGGGAGCTGTTTTTT. The complete variable domain, with remaining parts taken from reference TRBV11-2 and TRBJ2-2, reads EAGVAQSPRYKIIEKRQSVAFWCNPISGHATLYWYQQILGQGPKLLIQFQNNGVVDDSQLPKDRFSAERLKGVDSTLKIQPAKLEDSAVYLCASSFGQGITGELFFGEGSRLTVL.